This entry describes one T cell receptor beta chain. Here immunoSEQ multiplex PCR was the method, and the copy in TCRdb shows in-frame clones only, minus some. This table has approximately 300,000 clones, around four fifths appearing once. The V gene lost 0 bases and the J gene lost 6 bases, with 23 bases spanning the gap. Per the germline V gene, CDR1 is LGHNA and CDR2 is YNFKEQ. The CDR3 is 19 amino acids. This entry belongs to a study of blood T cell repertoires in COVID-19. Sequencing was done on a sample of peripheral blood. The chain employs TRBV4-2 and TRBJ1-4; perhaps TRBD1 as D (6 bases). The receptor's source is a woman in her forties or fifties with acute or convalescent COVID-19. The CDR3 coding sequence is TGTGCCAGCAGCCAAGATGGTCAGGGGACTACTTACGTACATGAAAAACTGTTTTTT. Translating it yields CASSQDGQGTTYVHEKLFF.